Given below is one TCR beta chain in context. What it binds is unknown. Germline CDR1 is LGHDT and CDR2 is YNNKEL (reference sequence). J gave up 5 bases and V 4 bases, and 7 bases lay outside the gene matches. This CDR3 comprises 14 residues. The protocol was immunoSEQ multiplex PCR, while the TCRdb copy is restricted to in-frame clones and leaves out a portion. This sample has approximately 70,000 clones, with roughly 73% found just once. The data derive from a study of vaccination effects on CD4 cells after COVID-19. Study context: Before sequencing, viral peptide pools were used by the ViraFEST assay to expand antigen-specific CD4+ T cells. Sampling occurred a median 72 days post second dose, range 14 to 241.

Scientists isolated CD4+ T cells after an approximately 10-day culture period ended. The cohort was immunized with two doses of either the BNT162b2 or mRNA-1273 vaccine. Findings and caveats of the study: In healthy vaccinees, only 1 of 255 vaccine-induced clones cross-reacted with common cold coronaviruses. Clonal contraction was marked in infection- and vaccine-induced clones late after vaccination.

The receptor's source is a human donor who received a COVID-19 vaccine. Specimen: CD4+ T cells from PBMCs cultured without peptide, collected after COVID-19 vaccination. V and J are TRBV3-1 (or the pseudogene TRBV3-2) and TRBJ2-5, with TRBD1 identical over 7 bases. The CDR3 here is CASSPRQGKETQYF. The CDR3 region has the DNA TGTGCCAGCAGCCCCCGACAGGGTAAGGAGACCCAGTACTTC.